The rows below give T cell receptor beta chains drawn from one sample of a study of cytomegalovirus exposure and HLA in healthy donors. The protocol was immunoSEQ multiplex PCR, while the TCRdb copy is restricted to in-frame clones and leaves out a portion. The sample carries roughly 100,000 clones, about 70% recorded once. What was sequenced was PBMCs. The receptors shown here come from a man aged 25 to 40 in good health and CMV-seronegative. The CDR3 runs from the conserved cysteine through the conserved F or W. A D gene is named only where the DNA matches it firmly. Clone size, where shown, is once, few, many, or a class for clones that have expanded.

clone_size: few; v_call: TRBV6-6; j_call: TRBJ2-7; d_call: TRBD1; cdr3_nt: TGTGCCAGCAGTTTGACAGGGGTTCCCTACGAGCAGTACTTC; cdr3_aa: CASSLTGVPYEQYF
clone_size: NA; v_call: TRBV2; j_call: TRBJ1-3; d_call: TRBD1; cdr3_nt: TGTGCCAGCAGTCGGGACAGGGGAGATGGAAACACCATATATTTT; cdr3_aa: CASSRDRGDGNTIYF
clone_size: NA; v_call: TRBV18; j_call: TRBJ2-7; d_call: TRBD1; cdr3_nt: TGTGCCAGCTCATCGGGACAGGGTACCTCCTACGAGCAGTACTTC; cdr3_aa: CASSSGQGTSYEQYF
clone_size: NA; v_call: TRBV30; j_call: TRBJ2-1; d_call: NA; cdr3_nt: TGTGCCTGGAGTGTAACGGGACTTCTTGATGAGCAGTTCTTC; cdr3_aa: CAWSVTGLLDEQFF
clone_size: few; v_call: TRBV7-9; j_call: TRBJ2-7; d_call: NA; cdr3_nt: TGTGCCAGCAGCCGCTCCCAGGGGATTAGCTCCTACGAGCAGTACTTC; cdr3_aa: CASSRSQGISSYEQYF
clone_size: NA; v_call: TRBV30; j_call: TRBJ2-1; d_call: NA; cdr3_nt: TGTGCCTGGAGTCCTAGGGGGGGCGCTCAAAGCGGGGAGCAGTTCTTC; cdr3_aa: CAWSPRGGAQSGEQFF
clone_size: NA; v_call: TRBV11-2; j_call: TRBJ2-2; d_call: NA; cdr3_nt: TGTGCCAGCAGCTTCCAGGGAAAGGGTACCGGGGAGCTGTTTTTT; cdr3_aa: CASSFQGKGTGELFF
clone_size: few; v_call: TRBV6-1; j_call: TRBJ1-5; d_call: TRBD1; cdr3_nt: TGTGCCAGCAGTTCGACAGGGGGCGGACAGCCCCAGCATTTT; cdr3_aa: CASSSTGGGQPQHF
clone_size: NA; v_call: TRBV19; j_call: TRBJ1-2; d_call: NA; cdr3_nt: TGTGCCAGTAGTATGAAATCAGGCGCCATAAACTATGGCTACACCTTC; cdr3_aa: CASSMKSGAINYGYTF
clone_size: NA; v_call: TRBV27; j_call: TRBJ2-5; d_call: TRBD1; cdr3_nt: TGTGCCAGCAGTTTAGGACAGGGGGTTTATGAGACCCAGTACTTC; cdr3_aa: CASSLGQGVYETQYF
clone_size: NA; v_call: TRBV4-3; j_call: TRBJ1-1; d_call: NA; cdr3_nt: TGCGCCAGCAGCCAGCGCTTTAACACTGAAGCTTTCTTT; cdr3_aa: CASSQRFNTEAFF
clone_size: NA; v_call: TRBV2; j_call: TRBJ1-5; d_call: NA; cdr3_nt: TGTGCCAGCAGTGAAGTCTGGAGTGATCAGCCCCAGCATTTT; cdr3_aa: CASSEVWSDQPQHF
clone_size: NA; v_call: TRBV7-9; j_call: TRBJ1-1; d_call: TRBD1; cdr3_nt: TGTGCCAGCAGCTTGAGGGGGACAGGGAACACTGAAGCTTTCTTT; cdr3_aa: CASSLRGTGNTEAFF
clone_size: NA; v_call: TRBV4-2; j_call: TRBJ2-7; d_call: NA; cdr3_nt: TGTGCCAGCAGCCGGGGGGACGGCGGGTCCTACGAGCAGTACTTC; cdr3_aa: CASSRGDGGSYEQYF
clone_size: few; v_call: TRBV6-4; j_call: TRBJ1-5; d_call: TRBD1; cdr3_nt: TGTGCCAGCAGCGGTAGACAGGGTTATCAGCCCCAGCATTTT; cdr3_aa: CASSGRQGYQPQHF
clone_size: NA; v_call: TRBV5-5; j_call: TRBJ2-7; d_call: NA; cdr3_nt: TGTGCCAGCAGCTTGGGGACTGGGTACGAGCAGTACTTC; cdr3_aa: CASSLGTGYEQYF
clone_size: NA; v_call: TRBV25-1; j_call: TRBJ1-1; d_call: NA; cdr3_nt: TGTGCCAGCAGTGGGGCGTTTGAAGCTTTCTTT; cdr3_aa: CASSGAFEAFF
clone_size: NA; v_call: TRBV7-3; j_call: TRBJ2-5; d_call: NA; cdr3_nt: TGTGCCAGCAGCTCTAGCGTGGGGGAGACCCAGTACTTC; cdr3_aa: CASSSSVGETQYF
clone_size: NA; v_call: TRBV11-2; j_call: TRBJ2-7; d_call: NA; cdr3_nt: TGTGCCAGCAGCCCCTCGGGTACCTACGAGCAGTACTTC; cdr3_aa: CASSPSGTYEQYF
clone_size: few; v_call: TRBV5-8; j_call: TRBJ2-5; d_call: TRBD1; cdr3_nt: TGTGCCAGCAGCAGGGACAGGGGAGGAGAGACCCAGTACTTC; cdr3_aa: CASSRDRGGETQYF
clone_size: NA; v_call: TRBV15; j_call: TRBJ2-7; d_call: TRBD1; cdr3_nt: TGTGCCACCAGCAGAGAGACCGGGACAGTCTACGAGCAGTACTTC; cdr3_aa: CATSRETGTVYEQYF
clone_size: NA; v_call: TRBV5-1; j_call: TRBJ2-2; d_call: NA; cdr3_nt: TGCGCCAGCAGCTTGAGGTTCAGTGAGAGGACGAACACCGGGGAGCTGTTTTTT; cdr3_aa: CASSLRFSERTNTGELFF
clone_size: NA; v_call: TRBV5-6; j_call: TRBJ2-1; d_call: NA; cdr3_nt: TGTACCAGCAGCCGGGACAACTACAATGAGCAGTTCTTC; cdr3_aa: CTSSRDNYNEQFF
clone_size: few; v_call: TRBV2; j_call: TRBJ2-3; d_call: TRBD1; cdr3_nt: TGTGCCAGCAGGAATGACGGGACAGGGGGACGGACAGATACGCAGTATTTT; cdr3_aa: CASRNDGTGGRTDTQYF
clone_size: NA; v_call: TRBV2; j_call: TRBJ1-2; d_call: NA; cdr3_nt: TGTGCCAGCAGGGACTTAACAGGGTTTTATGGCTACACCTTC; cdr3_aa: CASRDLTGFYGYTF
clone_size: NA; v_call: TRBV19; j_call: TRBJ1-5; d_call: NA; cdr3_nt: TGTGCCAGTAGTCCCAGGACAGAGTATAGCAATCAGCCCCAGCATTTT; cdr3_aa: CASSPRTEYSNQPQHF
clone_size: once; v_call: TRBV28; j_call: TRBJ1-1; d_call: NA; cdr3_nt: TGTGCCAGCAGTTTAATGGGGGTTCGGGGGAAAGCTTTCTTT; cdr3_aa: CASSLMGVRGKAFF
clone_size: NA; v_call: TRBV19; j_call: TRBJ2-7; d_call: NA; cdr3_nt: TGTGCCAGTAGTCGGGGGGGACAGTCCTACGAGCAGTACTTC; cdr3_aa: CASSRGGQSYEQYF
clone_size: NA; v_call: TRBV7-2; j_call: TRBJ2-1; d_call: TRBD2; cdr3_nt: TGTGCCAGCAGCTTAGCTACTAGCGGGAGAACTGAGCAGTTCTTC; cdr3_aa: CASSLATSGRTEQFF